This T cell receptor beta chain came from a study of shared clonotypes between healthy human individuals (dated by TCRdb to 2018 to 2021). With respect to the entire study: Three men and a couple of women, aged 18 to 49 years, made up the cohort. Per donor, three plates each were used for CD4 naive and CD4 memory, two for CD8 naive, and one for CD8 memory. The study deeply sequenced blood TCR repertoires of about 5 healthy adults to estimate repertoire size and the extent of clonotype sharing between individuals. Libraries were prepared and TCR repertoires were sequenced by different laboratories using diverse techniques, in order to increase sequencing depth and limit assay-specific biases. Between about 0.8 and 8.9 billion PBMCs per donor were obtained by leukapheresis.

In the germline V gene, CDR1 corresponds to MDHEN and CDR2 to SYDVKM. V loses 5 bases at its end and J loses 7 bases; junction bases beyond the gene matches: 9. Spanning cysteine to phenylalanine, the CDR3 consists of 15 amino acids. CDR3 DNA is the only sequence kept; it has 45 bases, read in frame from the first base. Study-level results and caveats: Naive subsets generally had larger estimated clonotype richness than memory subsets. Across a handful of donors, around 5% of naive CD4, approximately 3.6% of naive CD8, 2% to 2.5% of memory CD4, and approximately 0.4% of memory CD8 clonotypes were shared. Sampling was restricted to blood, and TCR repertoires in tissue are likely to differ from TCR repertoires in blood. Pairwise subsampling led to the expectation that sequencing depth would affect the degree of clonotype sharing among donors. Because the study included only a small number of donors, the genetic and exposure-history diversity represented was limited. Clonotypes shared by all four sorted-subset donors showed higher generation probabilities than non-shared clonotypes. Rarefaction of sorted-subset datasets indicated incomplete sequencing despite the large sequencing depth.

The donors were healthy, HIV-negative adults who had no recently reported acute infections or vaccinations. Only Caucasian adults living in Nashville, Tennessee, USA were represented among the donors. CD4+ T cells were enriched by magnetic negative selection; naive cells were then positively selected on CD45RA, and the negative fraction formed the memory subset. Blood was collected by leukapheresis, and PBMCs were isolated by Ficoll-Histopaque density gradient centrifugation and then cryopreserved in liquid nitrogen vapor phase. Analytical flow cytometry was used to check the purity and quantity of every magnetically sorted T cell population. Each sorted fraction had its genomic DNA isolated and then quantified by UV absorbance on a Nanodrop 2000c. TCR CDR3 regions were amplified from genomic DNA by multiplex PCR using the deep immunoSEQ assay. For each cell subset, the extracted genomic DNA was distributed evenly across all wells of several immunoSEQ 96-well plates, and each plate served as one replicate. For sorted subsets, approximately 200 ng of genomic DNA, equivalent to roughly 33,000 T cell genomes, went into each replicate PCR. The purified libraries were quantified using a Qubit 3.0 fluorometer, sized with a Bioanalyzer 2100, and then quantified again using the KAPA Library Quantification kit. A separate single-read 150-cycle Illumina NextSeq 550 flow cell was used to sequence each immunoSEQ 96-well plate. In the authors' own workflow: Because the immunoSEQ output included only junctional sequences and no quality scores, the filtering could not be the same as the filtering used for full-length reads. Sequences were annotated with PyIR, a Python wrapper for IgBLAST v1.9, and V/J genes and CDR3 were assigned using IMGT germline references. Reads were removed for weak V/J assignments (E-value above 1e-6), missing CDR3, stop codons, out-of-frame junctions, or ambiguous translated residues. V3J clonotypes were defined as sequences sharing the same inferred V gene, J gene, and CDR3 amino acid sequence. Percentage overlap between repertoires was calculated by dividing the number of shared unique clonotypes by the size of the smaller repertoire. RTK rarefaction, the Chao1 estimator, and Recon v2.1 estimates of unobserved clonotypes were used to assess repertoire richness. Generation probabilities for all TCRbeta clonotypes obtained by the gDNA method from several donors were computed using OLGA. In its TCRdb copy, this immuneACCESS table keeps in-frame sequences only and misses some clones. Where compared with another copy, unresolved V genes explain less than half of these, and the others have no known cause. D and trimming were read from the DNA, whereas the V and J calls and clone size are those reported in that table. For this sample the table gives a few million clones, of which around 92% were detected only once. Approximately 0.4% of the sample comes from the top ten.

In the case of this clone: Its antigen is not yet known. Base qualities were left out, and no much larger clone turns up one base away. Additional DNA sequences in this sample encode the identical CDR3.

The receptor was derived from a man aged 18 to 29 in good health. Some clones in this sample may be carry-over from other donors' samples. The sample was naive CD4+ T cells from PBMCs. The cell subset or site tag for this specimen amounts to: CD45RA+ positively selected. This chain joins TRBV28 to TRBJ1-2; 11 junctional bases match TRBD1. The CDR3 is CASSDTGQGAGGYTF. The DNA reads TGTGCCAGCAGTGATACCGGACAGGGGGCTGGTGGCTACACCTTC.